One and the same sample provided the 31 T cell receptor beta chains below, sequenced in a study of CD8 T cells in ankylosing spondylitis. Study results and caveats: Made up of about eight highly homologous variants, a TCR beta motif appeared characteristic of ankylosing spondylitis blood.

Via MiXCR, TCRdb re-called the 5' RACE reads, giving one row per CDR3 protein. The table includes approximately 400,000 distinct CDR3 sequences, more than 15% detected once. The antigens for these receptors are not known. Material: blood, either unsorted or a sorted T cell fraction (not recorded which). The receptors come from a male donor with ankylosing spondylitis.

The rearrangement joins TRBV6-1 to TRBJ1-5, with D perhaps matching TRBD1 (6 bases). Trimming cost V 5 bases and J 4 bases, with 15 bases left between them. CDR1 MNHNS and CDR2 SASEGT come from the germline V gene. CDR3 length: 15 residues. This CDR3 reads CASSQGTPRNQPQHF. In DNA, the CDR3 is TGTGCCAGCAGTCAAGGGACACCCCGAAATCAGCCCCAGCATTTT.

This chain's CDR3 is CASSLNRGQGRGDTQYF. CDR3 DNA sequence: TGTGCCAGCAGTTTAAATCGAGGGCAGGGGAGGGGAGATACGCAGTATTTT. This sequence joins TRBV12-3 or TRBV12-4 and TRBJ2-3, with a tentative D call TRBD2 (7 bases). The CDR3 covers 17 residues. V was cut by 2 bases and J by 5 bases, with 20 bases left in between.

This clonotype was counted at least ten times. The V and J genes are TRBV12-3 or TRBV12-4 and TRBJ2-2; a possible D gene is TRBD2 (6 bases). The CDR3 length is 17 residues. The V end was cut by 5 bases, the J end by 4 bases, with 20 bases between. The CDR3 bases are TGTGCCAGCAGTCCCTGGTTTTCGGTGCGGGGCACCGGGGAGCTGTTTTTT. This codes for CASSPWFSVRGTGELFF.

This clonotype has only a few counts. The gene calls are TRBV29-1 and TRBJ1-5; D uncertain. V gave up 4 bases and J gave up 0 bases, with 13 bases separating them. The CDR3 is 15 residues long. Per germline, CDR1 SQVTM and CDR2 ANQGSEA. CDR3 sequence (DNA): TGCAGCGTTGTAATCCGGGGTGGTAGCAATCAGCCCCAGCATTTT. It translates to CSVVIRGGSNQPQHF. Full variable domain (missing parts from reference TRBV29-1 and TRBJ1-5): SAVISQKPSRDICQRGTSLTIQCQVDSQVTMMFWYRQQPGQSLTLIATANQGSEATYESGFVIDKFPISRPNLTFSTLTVSNMSPEDSSIYLCSVVIRGGSNQPQHFGDGTRLSIL.

The rearrangement joins TRBV4-2 to TRBJ2-3; the match to TRBD2 covers 13 bases. Trimming removed 1 base from V and 4 bases from J; junction bases left unmatched: 2. CDR1 and CDR2 from the germline V gene are LGHNA and YNFKEQ. CDR3 length: 16 residues. DNA of the CDR3: TGTGCCAGCAGCCAAGTGACTAGCGGGGGGCCAGATACGCAGTATTTT. This sequence encodes CASSQVTSGGPDTQYF.

V and J are TRBV6-2 or TRBV6-3 and TRBJ2-3, with 9 positions matching TRBD2. Germline V gene lookup returns CDR1 MNHEY and CDR2 SVGEGT. This CDR3 has 17 amino acids. V lost 4 bases and J lost 1; bases outside the gene matches: 9. The CDR3 protein is CASSSMYSGSRTDTQYF. DNA of the CDR3: TGTGCCAGCAGTTCGATGTATAGCGGGAGCCGCACAGATACGCAGTATTTT.

A note on this clonotype: A read error may produce the germline difference seen at one junction end. The gene calls are TRBV12-3 or TRBV12-4 and TRBJ2-2; 7 nucleotides agree with TRBD2. The CDR3 is 14 residues long. The CDR3 region has the DNA TGTGCCGGCAGGAGCGGGACGAACACCGGGGAGCTGTTTTTT. It codes for CAGRSGTNTGELFF.

This rearrangement joins TRBV9 to TRBJ2-7; D perhaps matches TRBD1 (7 bases). The CDR3 covers 13 residues. V shed 0 bases and J shed 6 bases, with 10 bases lying between them. Per the germline V gene, CDR1 is SGDLS and CDR2 is YYNGEE. Written as DNA, the CDR3 is TGTGCCAGCAGCGTAGCAGGGGGAGGCGAGCAGTACTTC. This translates into CASSVAGGGEQYF.

The gene calls are TRBV5-5 and TRBJ2-3; D tentatively fits TRBD1 or TRBD2 (5 bases each). Germline CDR1 is SGHKS and CDR2 is YYEKEE (reference sequence). This CDR3 contains 15 residues. Trimming left V 4 bases short and J 2 bases short, with 14 bases between. In nucleotides, the CDR3 is TGTGCCAGCAGCCCCCGGGACCTTAACACAGATACGCAGTATTTT. It is translated as CASSPRDLNTDTQYF. Using reference TRBV5-5 and TRBJ2-3 for the parts outside the CDR3, the full variable domain is DAGVTQSPTHLIKTRGQQVTLRCSPISGHKSVSWYQQVLGQGPQFIFQYYEKEERGRGNFPDRFSARQFPNYSSELNVNALLLGDSALYLCASSPRDLNTDTQYFGPGTRLTVL.

The chain recombines TRBV3-1 with TRBJ1-2; 7 nucleotides line up with TRBD1. With 7 bases clipped from V and 4 bases from J, the junction kept 9 bases outside the gene matches. Germline V gene sequence: CDR1 LGHDT, CDR2 YNNKEL (reference sequence). The CDR3 is 14 amino acids. In DNA, the CDR3 is TGTGCCAGCACCTCTCACAGGGGCGGCTATGGCTACACCTTC. Encoded protein: CASTSHRGGYGYTF.

The rearrangement links TRBV5-1 to TRBJ2-7; the match to TRBD2 covers 12 bases. Trimming at V came to 4 bases and at J to 2 bases, leaving 4 bases not matched to a gene. Looked up from germline, CDR1 is SGHRS and CDR2 is YFSETQ. The CDR3 loop spans 15 amino acids. The CDR3, as DNA: TGCGCCAGCAGCCCGGCTAGCGGGAGGGCCTACGAGCAGTACTTC. Translated: CASSPASGRAYEQYF.

The rearrangement joins TRBV7-9 to TRBJ1-6, with TRBD1 identical over 7 bases. Germline V lookup: CDR1 SEHNR, CDR2 FQNEAQ (reference sequence). The CDR3 consists of 15 residues. J gave up 6 bases and V 7 bases, and 9 bases lay outside the gene matches. This CDR3 reads CASNRAGQSNSPLHF. CDR3 coding DNA: TGTGCCAGCAACAGGGCGGGACAGAGTAATTCACCCCTCCACTTT.

This clonotype has just a few counts. This chain uses TRBV6-1 with TRBJ2-2; 9 nucleotides agree with TRBD2. The CDR3 loop spans 16 amino acids. Losses at the gene ends were 7 bases for V and 1 base for J; bases not matched to a gene: 7. Looked up from germline, CDR1 is MNHNS and CDR2 is SASEGT. The CDR3 DNA sequence: TGTGCCAGCAAGCTCGTACTAGCGGGGAACACCGGGGAGCTGTTTTTT. The encoded protein is CASKLVLAGNTGELFF.

Many counts were recorded for this clonotype. The rearrangement uses TRBV12-3 or TRBV12-4 and TRBJ1-5, with D unclear. The CDR3 runs 13 residues. V lost 8 bases to trimming and J lost 2 bases, with 10 bases between them. The CDR3 DNA reads TGTGCCAGCTCACGGCACGGCAATCAGCCCCAGCATTTT. It encodes CASSRHGNQPQHF.

This clonotype was seen repeatedly, ten times or more. The rearrangement uses TRBV6-5 and TRBJ2-3, with a weak D call TRBD1 (5 bases). Germline-derived CDR1 and CDR2 are MNHEY and SVGAGI. Trimming took off 2 bases at V and 2 bases at J, with 11 bases between the two ends. The CDR3 has 15 residues. As DNA, the CDR3 is TGTGCCAGCAGTTACCCGACAGACCTCACAGATACGCAGTATTTT. Protein sequence: CASSYPTDLTDTQYF.

The chain recombines TRBV20-1 with TRBJ2-7; tentative D call: TRBD2 (5 bases). The CDR3 loop spans 12 amino acids. Trimming cost V 6 bases and J 4 bases, with 13 bases left between them. Germline V gene sequence: CDR1 DFQATT, CDR2 SNEGSKA (reference sequence). CDR3 region: CSATRTVYEQYF. The CDR3, as DNA: TGCAGTGCAACTAGGACGGTTTACGAGCAGTACTTC.

This clonotype was observed a handful of times. The chain combines TRBV2 with TRBJ2-1, with unresolved D. CDR1 SNHLY and CDR2 FYNNEI come from the germline V gene. This CDR3 contains 12 residues. Trimming took off 3 bases at V and 12 bases at J, with 12 bases between the two ends. For the CDR3, the DNA is TGTGCCAGCAGTGAGGCAGTCCTAAGGCAGTTCTTC. Amino acids: CASSEAVLRQFF.

This clonotype was found a few times. The chain is built from TRBV20-1 and TRBJ1-1; D perhaps matches TRBD1 (5 bases). Trimming removed 0 bases at V and 0 bases at J, with 14 bases between. Germline V gene lookup returns CDR1 DFQATT and CDR2 SNEGSKA (reference sequence). The CDR3 length is 16 residues. CDR3 loop: CSARDGGGTMNTEAFF. The CDR3 region has the DNA TGCAGTGCTAGAGATGGGGGGGGTACCATGAACACTGAAGCTTTCTTT.

This clonotype appeared a few times. This chain links TRBV7-2 with TRBJ2-7, with 8 bases lining up with TRBD1. This CDR3 comprises 15 residues. Trimming removed 5 bases from V and 2 bases from J; junction bases left unmatched: 8. Germline V gene sequence: CDR1 SGHTA, CDR2 FQGNSA. For the CDR3, the DNA is TGTGCCAGCAGCGTAGTTGCAGGGGGCCCCTACGAGCAGTACTTC. It translates to CASSVVAGGPYEQYF.

This clonotype was seen a few times. The chain couples TRBV7-3 to TRBJ2-1; 7 bases align to TRBD2. Germline CDR1 SGHTA, CDR2 FQGTGA. The trim removed 1 base at V and 0 bases at J, leaving 6 bases unmatched. The CDR3 totals 17 residues. The DNA of the CDR3 is TGTGCCAGCAGCTTAAAGGGCGGGAGCCACTCCTACAATGAGCAGTTCTTC. It is translated as CASSLKGGSHSYNEQFF.

This clonotype was picked up a small number of times. The rearrangement uses TRBV7-8 and TRBJ2-1; D may correspond to TRBD1 or TRBD2 (7 bases each). The V and J ends lost 5 bases and 2 bases respectively, with 19 bases between them. CDR3 size: 17 residues. The germline gives CDR1 SGHVS, CDR2 FQNEAQ. In DNA, the CDR3 is TGTGCCAGCAGCCGACGGGACAGCGGGACTCCCTACAATGAGCAGTTCTTC. Translated, it gives CASSRRDSGTPYNEQFF. The variable domain in full, with the rest retrieved from reference TRBV7-8 and TRBJ2-1, is GAGVSQSPRYKVAKRGQDVALRCDPISGHVSLFWYQQALGQGPEFLTYFQNEAQLDKSGLPSDRFFAERPEGSVSTLKIQRTQQEDSAVYLCASSRRDSGTPYNEQFFGPGTRLTVL.

This clonotype was picked up a small number of times. The chain combines TRBV4-2 with TRBJ2-2; TRBD2 matches at 10 bases. The length of the CDR3 is 19 residues. Germline values: CDR1 LGHNA, CDR2 YNFKEQ. V trimming: 1 base; J trimming: 6 bases; junction bases outside the gene matches: 14. CDR3 DNA: TGTGCCAGCAGCCAAGTATCCGAAGGGCTAGCGGGGGTCCCCGGGGAGCTGTTTTTT. Protein product: CASSQVSEGLAGVPGELFF.

This clonotype showed up just a few times. The CDR3 here is CASRNSGGSPEQYF. The CDR3 region has the DNA TGTGCCAGCAGGAATAGCGGGGGATCTCCCGAGCAGTACTTC. The chain employs TRBV12-3 or TRBV12-4 and TRBJ2-7, with 9 bases fitting TRBD2. The CDR3 is 14 amino acids. J gave up 6 bases and V 6 bases, and 9 bases lay outside the gene matches.

This rearrangement joins TRBV18 to TRBJ2-5; 8 nucleotides align to TRBD1. Looked up from germline, CDR1 is KGHSH and CDR2 is LQKENI. This CDR3 spans 15 amino acids. The trim removed 2 bases at V and 5 bases at J, leaving 7 bases unmatched. The CDR3 coding sequence is TGTGCCAGCTCACCAGCCCAGGGGGCCAGGGAGACCCAGTACTTC. Amino acids: CASSPAQGARETQYF.

The chain uses TRBV28 and TRBJ1-3; D perhaps matches TRBD1 (5 bases). The CDR3 length is 14 residues. Germline CDR1 is MDHEN and CDR2 is SYDVKM. V was trimmed by 8 bases and J by 2 bases, leaving 13 bases between them. CDR3 region: CASRPIGAGNTIYF. Written as DNA, the CDR3 is TGTGCCAGCCGTCCTATAGGGGCTGGAAACACCATATATTTT.

CDR3 DNA: TGTGCCACCAGCGGCAGGGGAATTGTCACTGAAGCTTTCTTT. Its translation is CATSGRGIVTEAFF. The chain carries TRBV15 and TRBJ1-1; weak D call: TRBD1 (6 bases). CDR1 is LNHNV, CDR2 YYDKDF, per germline (reference sequence). This CDR3 has 14 amino acids. Trimming left V 5 bases short and J 4 bases short, with 14 bases between.

The chain employs TRBV6-5 and TRBJ1-3, with a weak D call TRBD1 (5 bases). Germline lookup yields CDR1 MNHEY and CDR2 SVGAGI. V was clipped by 0 bases and J by 4 bases, with 13 bases between them. CDR3 length: 16 residues. The CDR3 nucleotides are TGTGCCAGCAGTTACTCGGGGGAGTCGAACGGAAACACCATATATTTT. Translation gives CASSYSGESNGNTIYF.

This clonotype has just a few counts. The chain is built from TRBV5-4 and TRBJ2-3; the D is unclear. Looked up from germline, CDR1 is SGHNT and CDR2 is YYREEE (reference sequence). The CDR3 consists of 13 residues. Trimming stripped 4 bases from V and 8 bases from J, with 14 bases between. The CDR3 here is CASSPPSVGTQYF. The CDR3 nucleotides read TGTGCCAGCAGCCCCCCGAGTGTCGGTACGCAGTATTTT.

J is TRBJ2-2 and V is TRBV5-1; no clear D gene. Per the germline V gene, CDR1 is SGHRS and CDR2 is YFSETQ. Trimming pared 0 bases from V and 6 bases from J, leaving 9 bases between. The CDR3 runs to 14 residues. CDR3: CASSLEGSPGELFF. CDR3 DNA: TGCGCCAGCAGCTTGGAAGGTTCACCCGGGGAGCTGTTTTTT.

This clonotype was seen more than once but under ten times. The chain links TRBV20-1 to TRBJ2-7; 11 bases fit TRBD2. Germline V lookup: CDR1 DFQATT, CDR2 SNEGSKA (reference sequence). V dropped 5 bases and J dropped 4; count of bases not matched to a gene: 10. The CDR3 consists of 15 residues. The CDR3 sequence is CSALPPSGGRYEQYF. DNA for the CDR3: TGCAGTGCTCTCCCCCCTAGCGGGGGGCGGTACGAGCAGTACTTC.

This clonotype was counted ten times or more. The chain links TRBV5-1 to TRBJ2-1; D not resolved. This CDR3 has 14 amino acids. The V and J ends lost 4 bases and 6 bases respectively, with 14 bases between them. Germline V gene data show CDR1 as SGHRS and CDR2 as YFSETQ. This CDR3 is CASSLQNRPNEQFF. In DNA, the CDR3 is TGCGCCAGCAGCCTCCAAAACCGACCCAATGAGCAGTTCTTC.